What follows are 22 T cell receptor beta chains derived from one specimen sequenced in a study of identical twins. TCRdb reprocessed the 5' RACE reads with MiXCR, giving one entry per CDR3 protein. This repertoire shows around 1.7 million distinct CDR3 sequences, about 30% found once; its top ten account for 0.27%. The source material was cord blood. These receptors were collected from a newborn girl in good health.

This clonotype showed up just a few times. V gene TRBV5-1 combines with J gene TRBJ2-1, with D perhaps matching TRBD2 (7 bases). CDR1 SGHRS and CDR2 YFSETQ come from the germline V gene. V lost 5 bases and J lost 0, with 18 bases in between. The CDR3 length is 17 residues. CDR3 coding DNA: TGCGCCAGCAGAGGGGGACTAACCGATAGCTCCTACAATGAGCAGTTCTTC. Its translation: CASRGGLTDSSYNEQFF.

The chain employs TRBV5-4 and TRBJ2-7; D is unclear. The CDR3 totals 14 residues. Trimming cost V 2 bases and J 2 bases, with 11 bases left between them. Germline assignment: CDR1 SGHNT and CDR2 YYREEE (reference sequence). The CDR3 DNA reads TGTGCCAGCAGCTTATGTGGCGGCCCCTACGAGCAGTACTTC. Amino acid sequence: CASSLCGGPYEQYF.

This clonotype appeared a few times. The gene calls are TRBV2 and TRBJ2-1; D perhaps matches TRBD2 (5 bases). Germline V gives CDR1 SNHLY, CDR2 FYNNEI. V was pared by 3 bases and J by 0 bases, with 9 bases between. The CDR3 is 15 residues long. Here the CDR3 reads CASSEEAASYNEQFF. The CDR3 DNA sequence: TGTGCCAGCAGTGAGGAAGCGGCCTCCTACAATGAGCAGTTCTTC.

V is TRBV28 and J is TRBJ2-1; unclear D gene. Looked up from germline, CDR1 is MDHEN and CDR2 is SYDVKM. CDR3 length: 15 amino acids. V was shortened by 7 bases and J by 0 bases, with 13 bases between the two germline ends. CDR3 DNA: TGTGCCAGCACCCGACGGTTGAGCTCCTACAATGAGCAGTTCTTC. Its protein is CASTRRLSSYNEQFF.

This clonotype was counted a few times. V usage is TRBV18 and J usage is TRBJ2-1; TRBD1 is a possible D gene (5 bases). The germline V gene encodes CDR1 KGHSH and CDR2 LQKENI. The CDR3 length is 14 residues. V was clipped by 9 bases and J by 0 bases, with 12 bases between them. The chain's CDR3 is CASLGQGSYNEQFF. The DNA of the CDR3 is TGTGCCAGTCTCGGCCAGGGCTCCTACAATGAGCAGTTCTTC.

This clonotype has only a few counts. The rearrangement links TRBV5-1 to TRBJ1-2; no clear D. This CDR3 spans 14 amino acids. CDR1 and CDR2 from the germline V gene are SGHRS and YFSETQ. The V end was cut by 3 bases, the J end by 1 base, with 10 bases between. The CDR3 bases are TGCGCCAGCAGCTCGTCTCCCGGTAACTATGGCTACACCTTC. Protein product: CASSSSPGNYGYTF. Looking up the rest from reference TRBV5-1 and TRBJ1-2 gives the full variable domain: KAGVTQTPRYLIKTRGQQVTLSCSPISGHRSVSWYQQTPGQGLQFLFEYFSETQRNKGNFPGRFSGRQFSNSRSEMNVSTLELGDSALYLCASSSSPGNYGYTFGSGTRLTVV.

V gene TRBV11-2 combines with J gene TRBJ2-7; 13 nucleotides match TRBD2. The CDR3 contains 17 residues. CDR1 is SGHAT and CDR2 is FQNNGV in the germline V gene. V lost 7 bases and J lost 0; bases outside the gene matches: 9. CDR3 coding DNA: TGTGCCAGCACCAAACTAGCGGGGGGGCCGAGCTCCTACGAGCAGTACTTC. It codes for CASTKLAGGPSSYEQYF.

The sample holds many counts of this clonotype. The CDR3 loop reads CASSRQVRDNEQFF. The CDR3 bases are TGTGCCAGCAGTCGTCAGGTACGCGACAATGAGCAGTTCTTC. This sequence joins TRBV6-6 and TRBJ2-1, with D hard to call. Germline V lookup: CDR1 MNHNY, CDR2 SVGAGI (reference sequence). The CDR3 is 14 residues long. V was cut by 5 bases and J by 5 bases, with 13 bases left in between.

This chain joins TRBV28 and TRBJ2-5, with D tentatively TRBD1 or TRBD2 (6 bases each). Trimming stripped 8 bases from V and 4 bases from J, with 14 bases between. Germline V gene sequence: CDR1 MDHEN, CDR2 SYDVKM. CDR3 length equals 13 residues. The CDR3 DNA reads TGTGCCAGCGTGGGGGGCGGGTTAGAGACCCAGTACTTC. Its translation is CASVGGGLETQYF.

This clonotype was counted between two and nine times. This chain links TRBV4-2 with TRBJ2-3; D is ambiguous. V shed 0 bases and J shed 3 bases, with 10 bases lying between them. The CDR3 length is 15 residues. Germline V lookup: CDR1 LGHNA, CDR2 YNFKEQ. Here the CDR3 reads CASSQEASRTDTQYF. The CDR3, as DNA: TGTGCCAGCAGCCAAGAAGCTAGTAGGACAGATACGCAGTATTTT.

The chain employs TRBV5-6 and TRBJ2-5; TRBD1 agrees at 7 bases. Germline trimming cut 3 bases from V and 1 base from J; bases unmatched to any gene: 9. There are 16 residues in the CDR3. In germline, CDR1 is SGHDT, CDR2 YYEEEE. CDR3 sequence (DNA): TGTGCCAGCAGCTCGGGACAGTTTTTCTTCCAAGAGACCCAGTACTTC. It is translated as CASSSGQFFFQETQYF.

This clonotype occurred a few times. This chain uses TRBV28 with TRBJ1-2; 9 nucleotides line up with TRBD1. CDR1 is MDHEN, CDR2 SYDVKM, per germline. CDR3 length: 13 residues. The ends lost 6 bases at V and 7 bases at J; junction bases unmatched: 6. CDR3 DNA sequence: TGTGCCAGCAGGCTGGACAGGGGATTTGGCTACACCTTC. It specifies CASRLDRGFGYTF.

The V call is TRBV20-1, the J call TRBJ1-6; weak D call: TRBD1 (6 bases). Germline CDR1 is DFQATT and CDR2 is SNEGSKA (reference sequence). CDR3 length: 13 amino acids. V was shortened by 7 bases and J by 0 bases, with 7 bases between the two germline ends. The chain's CDR3 is CSGGGSYNSPLHF. DNA of the CDR3: TGCAGTGGAGGGGGCTCCTATAATTCACCCCTCCACTTT.

The V gene is TRBV27, the J gene TRBJ2-3; 9 bases are a match to TRBD1. The CDR3 contains 16 residues. After removal of 5 bases from V and 9 bases from J, the junction contained 15 bases not matched to a gene. Germline values: CDR1 MNHEY, CDR2 SMNVEV (reference sequence). Written as DNA, the CDR3 is TGTGCCAGCAGTACGACCGGGACAGGGTATGGGCGGACGCAGTATTTT. It specifies CASSTTGTGYGRTQYF.

This clonotype was picked up a small number of times. The V and J genes are TRBV5-5 and TRBJ2-7; tentatively, D is TRBD1 or TRBD2 (5 bases each). The V end was cut by 4 bases, the J end by 3 bases, with 14 bases between. Per germline, CDR1 SGHKS and CDR2 YYEKEE (reference sequence). This CDR3 region has 14 residues. CDR3 region: CASSPEAGSYEQYF. In nucleotides, the CDR3 is TGTGCCAGCAGCCCCGAGGCAGGGAGCTACGAGCAGTACTTC.

This clonotype was counted many times. The V gene is TRBV7-2, the J gene TRBJ2-4; D possibly corresponds to TRBD1 (6 bases). The CDR3 is 19 residues long. CDR1 is SGHTA, CDR2 FQGNSA, per germline. V dropped 1 base and J dropped 1 base, with 20 bases sitting between them. DNA for the CDR3: TGTGCCAGCAGCTTAGGCTTAGGACAGTACAGCGTGGCCAAAAACATTCAGTACTTC. Protein product: CASSLGLGQYSVAKNIQYF.

The chain couples TRBV11-2 to TRBJ1-6, with D possibly matching TRBD1 (5 bases). Germline V gives CDR1 SGHAT, CDR2 FQNNGV. V lost 1 base and J 13 bases, leaving 17 bases between the germline ends. This CDR3 region has 15 residues. The CDR3 protein is CASSLVWTFPRPLHF. CDR3 nucleotide sequence: TGTGCCAGCAGCTTAGTATGGACATTCCCTAGGCCCCTCCACTTT.

DNA for the CDR3: TGCAGTGCTGGCCGTCCCGGACTAGCGGGAGGTTTAAATGAGCAGTTCTTC. It is translated as CSAGRPGLAGGLNEQFF. This rearrangement joins TRBV20-1 to TRBJ2-1; 14 bases are a match to TRBD2. This CDR3 has 17 residues. Germline-derived CDR1 and CDR2 are DFQATT and SNEGSKA (reference sequence). After removal of 5 bases from V and 7 bases from J, the junction contained 13 bases not matched to a gene.

This clonotype was detected only a few times. This chain uses TRBV3-1 with TRBJ1-2, with D hard to call. Per germline, CDR1 LGHDT and CDR2 YNNKEL (reference sequence). V was trimmed by 1 base and J by 7 bases, leaving 10 bases between them. The CDR3 sequence is 13 residues long. CDR3 region: CASSQAPEGGYTF. In nucleotides, the CDR3 is TGTGCCAGCAGCCAAGCTCCGGAAGGTGGCTACACCTTC.

In regard to this clonotype: The junction does not match germline at one end; this may be a read error. This chain joins TRBV3-1 and TRBJ1-1; TRBD1 matches at 10 bases. This CDR3 spans 17 amino acids. Germline loops: CDR1 LGHDT, CDR2 YNNKEL (reference sequence). DNA for the CDR3: TGTGCCGGCAGCCAAGGTCCACGGGACAGGGGGAACACTGAAGCTTTCTTT. This gives the protein CAGSQGPRDRGNTEAFF. The full variable domain, in which reference TRBV3-1 and TRBJ1-1 provide the parts outside the CDR3, is DTAVSQTPKYLVTQMGNDKSIKCEQNLGHDTMYWYKQDSKKFLKIMFSYNNKELIINETVPNRFSPKSPDKAHLNLHINSLELGDSAVYFCAGSQGPRDRGNTEAFFGQGTRLTVV.

In the case of this clonotype: Germline and junction disagree at one end, which may indicate a read error. The gene calls are TRBV27 and TRBJ2-7; D remains ambiguous. The germline gives CDR1 MNHEY, CDR2 SMNVEV (reference sequence). The CDR3 has 12 amino acids. The CDR3 sequence is CVSSPDNYEQYF. CDR3 nucleotides: TGTGTCAGCAGTCCCGACAACTACGAGCAGTACTTC.

The V call is TRBV29-1, the J call TRBJ1-4; 8 bases match TRBD1. V gave up 7 bases and J gave up 5 bases; unmatched junction bases: 6. CDR1 is SQVTM and CDR2 is ANQGSEA in the germline V gene. The CDR3 has 13 residues. CDR3 DNA sequence: TGCAGCGCCAGGGACAGGAAAAATGAAAAACTGTTTTTT. Residues: CSARDRKNEKLFF.